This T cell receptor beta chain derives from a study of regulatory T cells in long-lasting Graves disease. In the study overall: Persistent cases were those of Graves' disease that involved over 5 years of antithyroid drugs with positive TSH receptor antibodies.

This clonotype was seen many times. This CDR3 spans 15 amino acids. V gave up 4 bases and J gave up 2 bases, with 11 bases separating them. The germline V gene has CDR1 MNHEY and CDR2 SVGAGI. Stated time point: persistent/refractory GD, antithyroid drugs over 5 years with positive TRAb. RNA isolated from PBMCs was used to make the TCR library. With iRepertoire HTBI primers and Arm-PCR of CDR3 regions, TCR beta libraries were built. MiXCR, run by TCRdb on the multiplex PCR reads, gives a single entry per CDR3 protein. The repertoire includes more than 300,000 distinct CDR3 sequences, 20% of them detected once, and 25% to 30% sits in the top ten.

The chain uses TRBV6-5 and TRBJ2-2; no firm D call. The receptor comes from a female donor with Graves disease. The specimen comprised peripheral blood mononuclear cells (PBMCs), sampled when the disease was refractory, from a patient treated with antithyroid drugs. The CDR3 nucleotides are TGTGCCAGCAGTTCCCGACACCCTAACACCGGGGAGCTGTTTTTT. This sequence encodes CASSSRHPNTGELFF.